Shown below are 30 T cell receptor beta chains from a single sample sequenced in a study of radiation and T cells in renal cell carcinoma. Time point in this sample: blood 4 weeks post-SBRT, at nephrectomy. Treatment reported: 15 Gy SBRT to primary tumor, nephrectomy 4 weeks later. The data were produced by immunoSEQ multiplex PCR, yet TCRdb's version contains in-frame clones alone and is incomplete. The sample comprises roughly 80,000 clones, around 78% of which are singletons, and more than 2% rests with the top ten. Specimen: blood, collected from a patient whose treatment included radiotherapy and nephrectomy. The receptor set was obtained from a woman between 55 and 75 years old with renal cell carcinoma.

V usage is TRBV19 and J usage is TRBJ1-5; D remains unclear. The CDR3 length is 15 residues. Germline V gives CDR1 LNHDA, CDR2 SQIVND (reference sequence). Trimming left V 2 bases short and J 1 base short, with 9 bases between. The CDR3 region has the DNA TGTGCCAGTAGTATAAAGGGTCTAAGCAATCAGCCCCAGCATTTT. Protein: CASSIKGLSNQPQHF.

The J gene is TRBJ2-7, the V gene TRBV19; 8 positions match TRBD1. This CDR3 has 13 amino acids. J was trimmed by 6 bases and V by 9 bases; bases with no gene match: 10. The germline V gene encodes CDR1 LNHDA and CDR2 SQIVND (reference sequence). This CDR3 reads CASSQGAGFEQYF. As DNA, the CDR3 is TGTGCCAGCTCCCAGGGGGCCGGATTCGAGCAGTACTTC.

The CDR3 spells CASSDHGNPYEQYF. CDR3 bases: TGTGCCAGCAGTGACCACGGAAACCCCTACGAGCAGTACTTC. The chain employs TRBV2 and TRBJ2-5; D remains ambiguous. TRBJ2-7 explains the end of the DNA better; the J call may be wrong. The CDR3 loop spans 14 amino acids. Germline V gives CDR1 SNHLY, CDR2 FYNNEI.

This chain connects TRBV5-1 to TRBJ2-2; possible D gene TRBD1, 5 bases. The CDR3 sequence is 14 residues long. The V gene's germline CDR1 is SGHRS and CDR2 YFSETQ. V gave up 2 bases and J gave up 1 base, with 6 bases separating them. CDR3: CASSLTGNTGELFF. Written as DNA, the CDR3 is TGCGCCAGCAGCTTAACAGGGAACACCGGGGAGCTGTTTTTT.

The chain joins TRBV27 to TRBJ2-1; 7 bases are shared with TRBD2. CDR3 length: 16 amino acids. V shed 1 base and J 1 base; nucleotides not matched to a gene: 4. CDR1 and CDR2 (germline): MNHEY, SMNVEV (reference sequence). The CDR3 coding sequence is TGTGCCAGCAGTTTATTCCTAGCGGAATCCTACAATGAGCAGTTCTTC. Translated: CASSLFLAESYNEQFF.

V gene TRBV5-6 combines with J gene TRBJ2-3; D is perhaps TRBD1 (6 bases). V was trimmed by 3 bases and J by 3 bases, leaving 11 bases between them. Germline CDR1 and CDR2: SGHDT and YYEEEE. The CDR3 runs 14 residues. In DNA, the CDR3 is TGTGCCAGCAGCTCACTACAGGGAACAGATACGCAGTATTTT. This codes for CASSSLQGTDTQYF.

The chain's CDR3 is CAISVGQESNQPQHF. The CDR3 nucleotides are TGTGCCATCAGTGTGGGACAGGAGAGCAATCAGCCCCAGCATTTT. The rearrangement joins TRBV10-3 to TRBJ1-5; TRBD1 agrees at 8 bases. The germline gives CDR1 ENHRY, CDR2 SYGVKD. J gave up 1 base and V 4 bases, and 3 bases lay outside the gene matches. The CDR3 extends over 15 amino acids.

The rearrangement links TRBV12-5 to TRBJ2-3, with a possible D match to TRBD2 (5 bases). The CDR3 has 14 residues. The V end lost 4 bases, the J end lost 1 base, and 9 bases lay between the germline ends. Germline CDR1 reads LGHNT; CDR2 reads FRNRAP. The CDR3 DNA follows: TGTGCTAGTGGTTGGGGAGAGGGCACAGATACGCAGTATTTT. Translating gives CASGWGEGTDTQYF. The whole variable domain, filled in from reference TRBV12-5 and TRBJ2-3, reads DARVTQTPRHKVTEMGQEVTMRCQPILGHNTVFWYRQTMMQGLELLAYFRNRAPLDDSGMPKDRFSAEMPDATLATLKIQPSEPRDSAVYFCASGWGEGTDTQYFGPGTRLTVL.

The J gene is TRBJ2-5, the V gene TRBV6-4; D unclear. The tail of the sequence fits TRBJ2-7 better, so the J call may be wrong. The CDR3 runs 12 residues. CDR1 and CDR2 (germline): MRHNA, SNTAGT. The CDR3 DNA sequence: TGTGCCAGCAGCAGACCGGACTACGAGCAGTACTTC. Translated, it gives CASSRPDYEQYF.

Regarding this clone: The sample carries other DNA sequences with the same CDR3. The chain links TRBV19 to TRBJ1-1; no clear D gene. CDR3 length: 14 amino acids. CDR1 LNHDA and CDR2 SQIVND come from the germline V gene (reference sequence). The germline V and J ends were trimmed by 2 bases and 1 base, with 8 bases remaining between them. The CDR3 reads CASSILGANTEAFF. Written as DNA, the CDR3 is TGTGCCAGTAGTATATTGGGAGCGAACACTGAAGCTTTCTTT.

The chain carries TRBV6-5 and TRBJ2-2; 8 bases are shared with TRBD2. V lost 7 bases to trimming and J lost 6 bases; unmatched junction nucleotides: 7. Germline lookup yields CDR1 MNHEY and CDR2 SVGAGI. This CDR3 contains 14 residues. This CDR3 reads CASNIGGESGELFF. For the CDR3, the DNA is TGTGCCAGCAACATCGGGGGGGAGTCCGGGGAGCTGTTTTTT.

This clone was counted a few times. The chain combines TRBV7-2 with TRBJ1-5, with D uncertain. Trimming removed 5 bases from V and 7 bases from J, with 9 bases in between. This CDR3 spans 12 amino acids. The germline gives CDR1 SGHTA, CDR2 FQGNSA. As DNA, the CDR3 is TGTGCCAGCAGCCAAGGTGGGCAGCCCCAGCATTTT. It yields the protein CASSQGGQPQHF.

This chain connects TRBV6-8 to TRBJ1-1, with no clear D. V lost 6 bases, J lost 9 bases, and 11 bases lay in between. This CDR3 is built from 11 residues. Germline CDR1 is MNHGY and CDR2 is SAAAGT. In nucleotides, the CDR3 is TGTGCCAGCAGGCCCCTCTTCCAAGCTTTCTTT. Translated: CASRPLFQAFF.

J is TRBJ2-7 and V is TRBV27; maybe TRBD2 (6 bases). Per the germline V gene, CDR1 is MNHEY and CDR2 is SMNVEV (reference sequence). The CDR3 totals 16 residues. V gave up 5 bases and J gave up 1 base, with 18 bases separating them. The CDR3 protein is CASSHAPGSLSYEQYF. The DNA for the CDR3 is TGTGCCAGCAGTCACGCCCCCGGGAGCTTATCCTACGAGCAGTACTTC.

This clone was detected only a few times. V gene TRBV25-1 combines with J gene TRBJ1-2, with D perhaps TRBD1 (6 bases). CDR3 size: 12 residues. Per the germline V gene, CDR1 is MGHDK and CDR2 is SYGVNS. Trimming removed 2 bases at V and 7 bases at J, with 8 bases between. CDR3 in amino acids: CASSETTGGYTF. The CDR3 DNA reads TGTGCCAGCAGTGAAACGACAGGTGGCTACACCTTC.

This clone showed up just a few times. The DNA is omitted, as the CDR3 cannot be located on it reliably, and the CDR3 follows TCRdb's listing. The chain employs TRBV6-6 and TRBJ2-5; the table's D gene call, TRBD2, was not cross checked with the DNA. Ends included, the CDR3 has 14 residues. CDR1 is MNHNY, CDR2 SVGAGI, per germline (reference sequence). Here the CDR3 reads CASSSSTEAETQYF.

The chain has TRBV5-1 and TRBJ1-3; D might be TRBD1 (5 bases). Germline V CDR1 and CDR2: SGHRS, YFSETQ. Between the trimmed V and J ends, which lost 0 bases and 11 bases, there was a span of 15 bases. CDR3 size: 14 residues. The CDR3 is CASSLEGRESPIYF. In nucleotides, the CDR3 is TGCGCCAGCAGCTTGGAGGGCAGGGAGAGTCCCATATATTTT.

CDR3 sequence (DNA): TGTGCCATCAGCCACGTGAGGGGGGAGCAGTACTTC. Translation gives CAISHVRGEQYF. The J gene is TRBJ2-7, the V gene TRBV10-3; TRBD1 might be the D (6 bases). Trimming pared 6 bases from V and 7 bases from J, leaving 13 bases between. Germline V lookup: CDR1 ENHRY, CDR2 SYGVKD. This CDR3 spans 12 amino acids.

CDR3 sequence: CASSALETQYF. The CDR3 region has the DNA TGTGCCAGCAGTGCGCTAGAGACCCAGTACTTC. The genes are TRBV6-1 and TRBJ2-5; D remains unclear. Germline CDR1 is MNHNS and CDR2 is SASEGT. V dropped 4 bases and J dropped 4 bases, with 4 bases sitting between them. The CDR3 is made up of 11 amino acids.

The chain couples TRBV5-1 to TRBJ2-3; 10 nucleotides line up with TRBD1. With V trimmed by 3 bases and J by 3 bases, 7 bases remained unmatched. Germline V gene sequence: CDR1 SGHRS, CDR2 YFSETQ. CDR3 length equals 16 residues. CDR3 in DNA: TGCGCCAGCAGCTGGGGACAGGGGTTAGGGACAGATACGCAGTATTTT. Amino acids: CASSWGQGLGTDTQYF.

The rearrangement links TRBV9 to TRBJ1-5, with 7 bases that match TRBD1. Germline CDR1 is SGDLS and CDR2 is YYNGEE. V lost 3 bases, J lost 2 bases, and 2 bases stayed unmatched. There are 14 residues in the CDR3. CDR3 sequence reads: CASSDRGGNQPQHF. DNA of the CDR3: TGTGCCAGCAGCGACAGGGGCGGCAATCAGCCCCAGCATTTT. The complete variable domain, with remaining parts taken from reference TRBV9 and TRBJ1-5, reads DSGVTQTPKHLITATGQRVTLRCSPRSGDLSVYWYQQSLDQGLQFLIQYYNGEERAKGNILERFSAQQFPDLHSELNLSSLELGDSALYFCASSDRGGNQPQHFGDGTRLSIL.

This chain links TRBV27 with TRBJ1-3; D not certain. Germline lookup yields CDR1 MNHEY and CDR2 SMNVEV (reference sequence). This CDR3 region has 14 residues. Trimming took off 8 bases at V and 0 bases at J, with 11 bases between the two ends. CDR3: CASGNTLSGNTIYF. DNA of the CDR3: TGTGCCAGCGGTAACACGCTCTCTGGAAACACCATATATTTT.

The chain joins TRBV4-3 to TRBJ2-5; TRBD2 matches at 7 bases. The V gene end was trimmed by 5 bases and the J gene end by 1 base; junction bases not matched to a gene: 7. The CDR3 length is 15 residues. The germline V gene encodes CDR1 LGHNA and CDR2 YSLEER. This CDR3 reads CASSRTGGSQETQYF. Written as DNA, the CDR3 is TGCGCCAGCAGCAGGACGGGAGGCTCCCAAGAGACCCAGTACTTC.

The V gene is TRBV5-8, the J gene TRBJ2-1; D tentatively fits TRBD1 or TRBD2 (5 bases each). Trimming stripped 2 bases from V and 3 bases from J, with 12 bases between. The V gene's germline CDR1 is SGHTS and CDR2 YDEGEE. The length of the CDR3 is 15 residues. The CDR3 loop is CASSFWDGNYNEQFF. CDR3 DNA sequence: TGTGCCAGCAGCTTTTGGGACGGGAACTACAATGAGCAGTTCTTC.

With regard to this clone: A read error may produce the germline difference seen at one junction end. The J gene is TRBJ1-4, the V gene TRBV28, with TRBD1 matching 7 bases. The CDR3 is made up of 17 amino acids. Germline V lookup: CDR1 MDHEN, CDR2 SYDVKM. In nucleotides, the CDR3 is TGTGCCAGCAGTTTTCTTTCCCAGGGGGAAGCTAATGGAAAACTGTTTTTT. Its protein product is CASSFLSQGEANGKLFF.

The chain is built from TRBV7-3 and TRBJ2-2; perhaps TRBD2 as D (6 bases). The CDR3 covers 17 residues. CDR1 SGHTA and CDR2 FQGTGA come from the germline V gene. V was cut by 0 bases and J by 5 bases, with 16 bases left in between. The CDR3 coding sequence is TGTGCCAGCAGCTTAACGATGCCCGGGAGTTTTACCGGGGAGCTGTTTTTT. Its translation: CASSLTMPGSFTGELFF.

This clone has a handful of counts. The chain links TRBV6-5 to TRBJ1-5; TRBD1 is a possible D gene (5 bases). Germline-derived CDR1 and CDR2 are MNHEY and SVGAGI. The CDR3 contains 13 residues. Trimming took 6 bases from V and 7 from J, leaving 13 bases between them. The CDR3 loop reads CASSTRVGQPQHF. The DNA for the CDR3 is TGTGCCAGCAGCACCAGGGTTGGGCAGCCCCAGCATTTT.

The J gene is TRBJ2-1, the V gene TRBV11-2; the D is unclear. The V end lost 0 bases, the J end lost 10 bases, and 10 bases lay between the germline ends. This CDR3 has 13 residues. From germline, CDR1 is SGHAT and CDR2 FQNNGV. CDR3 amino acids: CASSLDRRREQFF. The CDR3 coding sequence is TGTGCCAGCAGCTTAGATAGGCGTAGGGAGCAGTTCTTC.

The chain combines TRBV7-6 with TRBJ2-5; 11 bases match TRBD2. Germline loops: CDR1 SGHVS, CDR2 FNYEAQ. This CDR3 region has 17 residues. Unmatched junction bases numbered 12, after V lost 4 bases and J lost 5 bases. CDR3 sequence reads: CASSSGGTSGSWETQYF. CDR3 bases: TGTGCCAGCAGCTCGGGTGGAACTAGCGGGAGTTGGGAGACCCAGTACTTC. Full variable domain (missing parts from reference TRBV7-6 and TRBJ2-5): GAGVSQSPRYKVTKRGQDVALRCDPISGHVSLYWYRQALGQGPEFLTYFNYEAQQDKSGLPNDRFSAERPEGSISTLTIQRTEQRDSAMYRCASSSGGTSGSWETQYFGPGTRLLVL.

The chain employs TRBV7-2 and TRBJ2-1; no firm D call. The CDR3 contains 13 residues. V lost 2 bases and J lost 7, with 9 bases in between. Germline CDR1 SGHTA, CDR2 FQGNSA. Here the CDR3 DNA reads TGTGCCAGCAGCTTAAGTAGGCAAAATGAGCAGTTCTTC. Amino acids: CASSLSRQNEQFF.